These 13 T cell receptor beta chains originate from one sample sequenced in a study of cytomegalovirus exposure and HLA in healthy donors. Primers for the PCR totalled 60 Vbeta and 13 Jbeta. Sequencing used immunoSEQ multiplex PCR; TCRdb keeps in-frame clones, though not all of them. The sample has over 95,000 clones; more than 75% are singletons. The specimen was PBMCs. The receptors come from a woman in her thirties or forties in good health and CMV-seropositive.

The chain uses TRBV13 and TRBJ2-1; no clear D gene. Germline V gives CDR1 PRHDT, CDR2 FYEKMQ (reference sequence). The CDR3 spans 15 residues. V lost 0 bases, J lost 0 bases, and 6 bases lay in between. The CDR3 sequence: CASSLGHSSYNEQFF. The CDR3 DNA reads as TGTGCCAGCAGCTTAGGACACAGCTCCTACAATGAGCAGTTCTTC.

This rearrangement joins TRBV9 to TRBJ2-6; 10 bases align to TRBD1. Germline CDR1 reads SGDLS; CDR2 reads YYNGEE. CDR3 length: 18 amino acids. V gave up 4 bases and J gave up 4 bases; unmatched junction bases: 11. This CDR3 is CASSLSPGTGAGANVLTF. DNA for the CDR3: TGTGCCAGCAGCCTCAGTCCCGGGACAGGGGCCGGGGCCAACGTCCTGACTTTC.

This clone was seen only once. In the same sample, other DNA sequences code for this CDR3. The chain recombines TRBV6-5 with TRBJ2-7; TRBD1 matches 12 bases. Germline CDR1 MNHEY, CDR2 SVGAGI. Trimming cost V 2 bases and J 2 bases; bases outside gene matches: 1. The CDR3 consists of 15 residues. CDR3 sequence reads: CASSYRDRGPYEQYF. The CDR3, as DNA: TGTGCCAGCAGTTACCGGGACAGGGGGCCCTACGAGCAGTACTTC.

V is TRBV21-1 and J is TRBJ1-4; the DNA was not used to check the table's D call, TRBD1. TRBV21-1 is recorded as a pseudogene. This CDR3 has 16 residues. CDR3 sequence: CASSPKDDRQDEKLFF. CDR3 in DNA: TGTGCCAGCAGTCCTAAAGACGACAGGCAGGATGAAAAACTGTTTTTT.

The chain couples TRBV6-5 to TRBJ2-3; possibly TRBD1 for D (6 bases). Germline CDR1 reads MNHEY; CDR2 reads SVGAGI. The CDR3 consists of 15 residues. V lost 6 bases to trimming and J lost 2 bases, with 15 bases between them. This CDR3 is CASRTGTRVTDTQYF. Written as DNA, the CDR3 is TGTGCCAGCAGGACCGGGACAAGGGTCACAGATACGCAGTATTTT.

The table lists this clone with a count of one. The sample has other DNA sequences that encode this CDR3 too. The rearrangement uses TRBV5-1 and TRBJ1-1; TRBD1 matches at 8 bases. Germline V gene lookup returns CDR1 SGHRS and CDR2 YFSETQ. Trimming took 1 base from V and 4 from J; bases not matched to a gene: 6. This CDR3 is built from 15 residues. CDR3: CASSLRQGAGTEAFF. DNA of the CDR3: TGCGCCAGCAGCTTGAGGCAGGGGGCTGGCACTGAAGCTTTCTTT.

Only one count was recorded for this clone. J is TRBJ1-3 and V is TRBV5-1; perhaps TRBD1 as D (5 bases). V was shortened by 0 bases and J by 3 bases, with 7 bases between the two germline ends. The germline V gene encodes CDR1 SGHRS and CDR2 YFSETQ. The CDR3 consists of 14 residues. The CDR3 DNA reads as TGCGCCAGCAGCTTGGGACAGAGTGGAAACACCATATATTTT. Translating gives CASSLGQSGNTIYF.

The chain employs TRBV5-1 and TRBJ1-4; D is unresolved. This CDR3 is 16 amino acids long. The V and J ends lost 2 bases and 0 bases respectively, with 11 bases between them. The germline V gene has CDR1 SGHRS and CDR2 YFSETQ. The CDR3 DNA is TGCGCCAGCAGCTTTACTCTGCCCGCAACTAATGAAAAACTGTTTTTT. This codes for CASSFTLPATNEKLFF. Together with reference TRBV5-1 and TRBJ1-4, the CDR3 gives the full variable domain: KAGVTQTPRYLIKTRGQQVTLSCSPISGHRSVSWYQQTPGQGLQFLFEYFSETQRNKGNFPGRFSGRQFSNSRSEMNVSTLELGDSALYLCASSFTLPATNEKLFFGSGTQLSVL.

The chain joins TRBV4-1 to TRBJ2-7; D unclear. With 5 bases removed from V and 3 bases from J, the gap between germline ends came to 8 bases. The CDR3 covers 12 residues. The germline CDR1 and CDR2 sequences are MGHRA and YSYEKL. CDR3 sequence: CASSSPGYEQYF. The CDR3 region has the DNA TGCGCCAGCAGCTCACCAGGCTACGAGCAGTACTTC.

The chain employs TRBV6-6 and TRBJ1-2; D ambiguous. The germline V gene encodes CDR1 MNHNY and CDR2 SVGAGI (reference sequence). V lost 6 bases to trimming and J lost 4 bases, with 12 bases between them. This CDR3 comprises 13 residues. This chain's CDR3 is CASSPAGLYGYTF. CDR3 coding DNA: TGTGCCAGCAGCCCCGCGGGCCTCTATGGCTACACCTTC.

This chain connects TRBV7-9 to TRBJ1-5; D is possibly TRBD1 (6 bases). V was shortened by 0 bases and J by 6 bases, with 12 bases between the two germline ends. Germline CDR1 and CDR2: SEHNR and FQNEAQ (reference sequence). This CDR3 is built from 15 residues. CDR3 coding DNA: TGTGCCAGCAGCTTAGCTGGCAGGGGCGCTCAGCCCCAGCATTTT. Residues: CASSLAGRGAQPQHF.

This clone was seen once. The chain has TRBV2 and TRBJ1-2; a weak D match, TRBD1 (6 bases). V lost 7 bases to trimming and J lost 1 base, with 10 bases between them. CDR1 is SNHLY, CDR2 FYNNEI, per germline. CDR3 length: 13 residues. Written as DNA, the CDR3 is TGTGCCAGCACCACGGACAGTAACTATGGCTACACCTTC. It encodes CASTTDSNYGYTF. Using reference TRBV2 and TRBJ1-2 for the parts outside the CDR3, the full variable domain is EPEVTQTPSHQVTQMGQEVILRCVPISNHLYFYWYRQILGQKVEFLVSFYNNEISEKSEIFDDQFSVERPDGSNFTLKIRSTKLEDSAMYFCASTTDSNYGYTFGSGTRLTVV.

The genes are TRBV5-1 and TRBJ2-3, with D perhaps matching TRBD1 (5 bases). The germline V gene encodes CDR1 SGHRS and CDR2 YFSETQ. The V end lost 2 bases, the J end lost 2 bases, and 9 bases lay between the germline ends. This CDR3 has 14 residues. CDR3 in amino acids: CASSFSTVTDTQYF. Written as DNA, the CDR3 is TGCGCCAGCAGCTTCTCGACAGTCACAGATACGCAGTATTTT.